A selection of T cell receptor beta chains follows, all from one sample in a study of memory CD4+ T cells and cytomegalovirus serostatus. Generated by immunoSEQ multiplex PCR, the TCRdb table keeps only in-frame clones and is missing some. This table has approximately 88,000 clones, 75% to 85% appearing once. The sample taken for sequencing was memory CD4+ T cells from blood. The receptor set was obtained from an adult in good health and CMV-seropositive. Both conserved end residues are part of each CDR3. The D gene is left open where the match is weak. Rows give clone size only sometimes, using once, few, many, or a class for an expanded clone.

D gene,clone size,J gene,V gene,CDR3 DNA,CDR3 protein
NA,NA,TRBJ2-7,TRBV10-2,TGCGCCAGCGAGGTGGGAGACCCGCCCTACGAGCAGTACTTC,CASEVGDPPYEQYF
NA,NA,TRBJ2-1,TRBV5-1,TGCGCCAGCAGCAAGGGACCCGAAACTCTATACAATGAGCAGTTCTTC,CASSKGPETLYNEQFF
NA,NA,TRBJ1-1,TRBV28,TGTGCCAGCAGTTTATCGGGTCGGACATTCGAAGCTTTCTTT,CASSLSGRTFEAFF
TRBD1,NA,TRBJ2-1,TRBV5-1,TGCGCCAGCAGCTTGGGTCTGACAGGGGTTCTCGATGAGCAGTTCTTC,CASSLGLTGVLDEQFF
TRBD2,NA,TRBJ2-1,TRBV28,TGTGCCAGCACCTCTAGCGGGGACTCAAGCTCCTACAATGAGCAGTTCTTC,CASTSSGDSSSYNEQFF
TRBD2,NA,TRBJ2-3,TRBV7-3,TGTGCCAGCAGCCCGCACCCGACTAGCGGGACCACAGATACGCAGTATTTT,CASSPHPTSGTTDTQYF
TRBD1,NA,TRBJ1-2,TRBV28,TGTGCCAGCAGTTTATCAAGCCAGGGGGCGCAAAGCTCCTACACCTTC,CASSLSSQGAQSSYTF
TRBD2,NA,TRBJ2-2,TRBV7-3,TGTGCCAGCAGCCTACACGGACTAGCAAACACCGGGGAGCTGTTTTTT,CASSLHGLANTGELFF
TRBD1,NA,TRBJ2-1,TRBV28,TGTGCCAGCAGACGGGACAGTTTAAACAATGAGCAGTTCTTC,CASRRDSLNNEQFF
TRBD2,NA,TRBJ2-5,TRBV11-1,TGTGCCAGCAGCCGTGGGCTAGCGGGCTTAGAGACCCAGTACTTC,CASSRGLAGLETQYF
NA,few,TRBJ2-7,TRBV2,TGTGCCAGCAGTGAAGCGCTTCGGATCTATGTAGCCTACGAGCAGTACTTC,CASSEALRIYVAYEQYF
TRBD2,NA,TRBJ2-1,TRBV4-3,TGCGCCAGCAGCCAAGATATGACTAGCGGGAGGAAATTCTTC,CASSQDMTSGRKFF
NA,NA,TRBJ1-2,TRBV19,TGTGCCAGTAGTCCGCCCCTTAGGGGTGGCTACACCTTC,CASSPPLRGGYTF
NA,few,TRBJ1-2,TRBV5-1,TGCGCCAGCGGCGCTACAGGGTTTGTTGGCTACACCTTC,CASGATGFVGYTF
TRBD1,NA,TRBJ1-1,TRBV7-2,TGTGCCAGCGGACGACAGGGGCGGTCTGAAGCTTTCTTT,CASGRQGRSEAFF
TRBD2,NA,TRBJ2-1,TRBV7-9,TGTGCCAGCAGCTTACCACCCCGACTAGCGGGAACACTCAATGAGCAGTTCTTC,CASSLPPRLAGTLNEQFF
NA,few,TRBJ1-1,TRBV10-3,TGTGCCATCAGTGACGGGGGGACTGAAGCTTTCTTT,CAISDGGTEAFF
NA,few,TRBJ1-4,TRBV6-1,TGTGCCAGCAGAGGACAGTTAGGAGCTAATGAAAAACTGTTTTTT,CASRGQLGANEKLFF
NA,NA,TRBJ1-4,TRBV29-1,TGCAGCGTTGAAGCAAGGAGACAGAGCGAAAAACTGTTTTTT,CSVEARRQSEKLFF
NA,few,TRBJ1-5,TRBV28,TGTGCCAGCAGCACCGGGACCAATCAGCCCCAGCATTTT,CASSTGTNQPQHF
NA,NA,TRBJ2-7,TRBV6-1,TGTGCCAGCAGTGAAGCCGACGAGCAGTACTTC,CASSEADEQYF
NA,once,TRBJ2-1,TRBV30,TGTGCCTGGAAGTTAGCGGAAAAAAACTACAATGAGCAGTTCTTC,CAWKLAEKNYNEQFF
NA,few,TRBJ1-5,TRBV30,TGTGCCTGGAGCCGAGGGGCAGCGGATCAGCCCCAGCATTTT,CAWSRGAADQPQHF
NA,NA,TRBJ2-2,TRBV7-6,TGTGCCAGCAGCTTTGGGACTAACACCGGGGAGCTGTTTTTT,CASSFGTNTGELFF
TRBD1,NA,TRBJ2-3,TRBV10-3,TGTGCCATCAGTGAGTCTAGGACAGGGGGTACGAGCGCAGATACGCAGTATTTT,CAISESRTGGTSADTQYF
NA,NA,TRBJ2-7,TRBV5-8,TGTGCCAGCAGCCGCGGGACCGGGACGGGGGAGCAGTACTTC,CASSRGTGTGEQYF
NA,NA,TRBJ2-2,TRBV19,TGTGCCAGTAGTATAAAAATGGGGACCGGGGAGCTGTTTTTT,CASSIKMGTGELFF
TRBD1,NA,TRBJ2-5,TRBV7-2,TGTGCCAGCAGCTTATCCGGGACAGGGGGTGAGACCCAGTACTTC,CASSLSGTGGETQYF
NA,NA,TRBJ2-4,TRBV4-3,TGCGCCAGCAGCCAAGCGCTCTTAGCCAAAAACATTCAGTACTTC,CASSQALLAKNIQYF
NA,NA,TRBJ2-2,TRBV9,TGTGCCAGCAGCTCCCGGGACACGATCACCGGGGAGCTGTTTTTT,CASSSRDTITGELFF